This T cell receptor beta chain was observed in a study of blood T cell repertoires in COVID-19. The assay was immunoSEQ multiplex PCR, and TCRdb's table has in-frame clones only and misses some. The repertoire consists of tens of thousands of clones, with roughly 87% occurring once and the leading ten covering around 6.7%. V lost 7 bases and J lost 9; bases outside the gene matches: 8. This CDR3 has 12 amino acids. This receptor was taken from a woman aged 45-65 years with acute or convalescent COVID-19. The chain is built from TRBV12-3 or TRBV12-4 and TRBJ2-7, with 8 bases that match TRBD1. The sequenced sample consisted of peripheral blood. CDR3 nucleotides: TGTGCCAGCAACACCGGACAGGGTTGGCAGTACTTC. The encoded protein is CASNTGQGWQYF.